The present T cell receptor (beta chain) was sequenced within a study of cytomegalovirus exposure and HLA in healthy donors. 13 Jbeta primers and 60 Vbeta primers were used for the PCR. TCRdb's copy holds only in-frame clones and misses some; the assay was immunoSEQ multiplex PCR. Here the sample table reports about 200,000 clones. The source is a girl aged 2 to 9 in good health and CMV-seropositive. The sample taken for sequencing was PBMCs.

The CDR3 nucleotides are TGTGCCAGCAGCCTGCTAGCGCAGCAGTACTTC. This gives the protein CASSLLAQQYF. The V and J genes are TRBV7-8 and TRBJ2-7; D possibly corresponds to TRBD2 (6 bases). Trimming stripped 5 bases from V and 8 bases from J, with 10 bases between. The V gene's germline CDR1 is SGHVS and CDR2 FQNEAQ. This CDR3 is 11 amino acids long.